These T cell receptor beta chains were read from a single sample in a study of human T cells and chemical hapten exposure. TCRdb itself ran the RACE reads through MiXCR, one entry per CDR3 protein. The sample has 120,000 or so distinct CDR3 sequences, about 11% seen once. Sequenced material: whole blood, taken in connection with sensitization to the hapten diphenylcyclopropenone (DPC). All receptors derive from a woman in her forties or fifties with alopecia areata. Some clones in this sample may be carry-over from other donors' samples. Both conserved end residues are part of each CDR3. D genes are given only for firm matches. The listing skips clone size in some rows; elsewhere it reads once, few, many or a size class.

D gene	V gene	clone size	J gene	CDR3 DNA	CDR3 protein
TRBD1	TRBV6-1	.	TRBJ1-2	TGTGCCAGCAGTGGAGACAGGGGCTATGGCTACACCTTC	CASSGDRGYGYTF
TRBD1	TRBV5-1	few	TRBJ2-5	TGCGCCAGCAGCTTGGGGGACAGGGGGGTTAAAGAGACCCAGTACTTC	CASSLGDRGVKETQYF
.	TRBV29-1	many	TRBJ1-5	TGCAGCGTTGCCACAGGGCCCAATCAGCCCCAGCATTTT	CSVATGPNQPQHF
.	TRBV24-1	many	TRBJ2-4	TGTGCCACCAGTGATTCCGGGGTTTCTATAGCCAAAAACATTCAGTACTTC	CATSDSGVSIAKNIQYF
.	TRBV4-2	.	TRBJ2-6	TGTGCCAGCAGCCAGATAACAGGGACCTCTGGGGCCAACGTCCTGACTTTC	CASSQITGTSGANVLTF
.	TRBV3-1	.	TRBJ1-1	TGTGCCAGCAGTCGAGTGGGGGGCGAGACTGAAGCTTTCTTT	CASSRVGGETEAFF
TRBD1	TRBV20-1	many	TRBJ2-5	TGCAGTGCTAGTGTTGGGACAGGGACCGAGACCCAGTACTTC	CSASVGTGTETQYF
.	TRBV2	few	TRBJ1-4	TGTGCCAGCAGTGGAGATCGCGGAAAACTGTTTTTT	CASSGDRGKLFF
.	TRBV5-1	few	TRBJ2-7	TGCGCCAGCAGCTTGGGATGGGGCGGGTACGAGCAGTACTTC	CASSLGWGGYEQYF
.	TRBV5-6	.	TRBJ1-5	TGTGCCAGCAGCTTGGGGTGGAGTGCCGGTCAGCCCCAGCATTTT	CASSLGWSAGQPQHF
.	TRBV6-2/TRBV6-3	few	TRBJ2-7	TGTGCCAGCACCCTCCCGGGGCGTTCCTACGAGCAGTACTTC	CASTLPGRSYEQYF
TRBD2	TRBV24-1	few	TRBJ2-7	TGTGCCACCAGTGATCCCCAAGCGGGAGCACGGCTCGAGCAGTACTTC	CATSDPQAGARLEQYF
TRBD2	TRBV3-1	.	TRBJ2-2	TGTGCCAGCAGCCGGACTAGCGGTAACACCGGGGAGCTGTTTTTT	CASSRTSGNTGELFF
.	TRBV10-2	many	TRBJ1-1	TGCGCCAGCAGTACCAGTAGGGAGGTGAACACTGAAGCTTTCTTT	CASSTSREVNTEAFF
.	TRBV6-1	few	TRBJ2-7	TGTGCCAGCAGAGACAGAAGCTTCTACGAGCAGTACTTC	CASRDRSFYEQYF
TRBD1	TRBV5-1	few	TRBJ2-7	TGCGCCAGCAGCTTCCAACAGGGGGCGGGGGAGCAGTACTTC	CASSFQQGAGEQYF
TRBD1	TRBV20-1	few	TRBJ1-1	TGCAGTGCTAGAATAGGACAGGGCGGAACTGAAGCTTTCTTT	CSARIGQGGTEAFF
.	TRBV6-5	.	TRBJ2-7	TGTGCCCGCACAGGGAACGCCGAATTTCCCTACGAGCAGTACTTC	CARTGNAEFPYEQYF
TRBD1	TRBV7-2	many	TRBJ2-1	TGTGCCAGCAGACCGAGGACAGGGGGGCAATTCGTTGAGCAGTTCTTC	CASRPRTGGQFVEQFF
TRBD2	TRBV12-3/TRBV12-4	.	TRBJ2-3	TGTGCCAGCAGTCCCCTAGCGGGGGGTATCACAGATACGCAGTATTTT	CASSPLAGGITDTQYF
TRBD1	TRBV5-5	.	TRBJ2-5	TGTGCCAGCAGCTCCGCCGGGACAGGGGTCCAAGAGACCCAGTACTTC	CASSSAGTGVQETQYF
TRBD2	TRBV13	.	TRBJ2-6	TGTGCCAGCAGCGGCGGGGGTGGCTCTGGGGCCAACGTCCTGACTTTC	CASSGGGGSGANVLTF
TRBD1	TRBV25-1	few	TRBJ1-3	TGTGCCAGCAGTGAAGTAGACAGGGACGGAAACACCATATATTTT	CASSEVDRDGNTIYF
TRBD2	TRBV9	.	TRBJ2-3	TGTGCCAGCAGCGTAGATAGAACTAGCGGGAACACAGATACGCAGTATTTT	CASSVDRTSGNTDTQYF
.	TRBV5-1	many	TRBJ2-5	TGCGCCAGCACATGGGACCCCACTGCTCAAGAGACCCAGTACTTC	CASTWDPTAQETQYF
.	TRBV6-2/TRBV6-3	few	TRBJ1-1	TGTGCCAGCGCCATTACCATCACTGAAGCTTTCTTT	CASAITITEAFF
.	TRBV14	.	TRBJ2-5	TGTGCCAGCAGCCACGCTTTGGGGAACCAAGAGACCCAGTACTTC	CASSHALGNQETQYF
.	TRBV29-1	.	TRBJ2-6	TGCAGCGTTGGAGACTCTGGGGCCAACGTCCTGACTTTC	CSVGDSGANVLTF
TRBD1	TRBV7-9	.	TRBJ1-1	TGTGCCAGCAGCCGCAACCTTAGGACAGGGGATGTGTTGCCTGAAGCTTTCTTT	CASSRNLRTGDVLPEAFF
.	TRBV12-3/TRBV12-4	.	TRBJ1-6	TGTGCCAGCAGTTTAGGTGGCGGGGGCGGGAATTCACCCCTCCACTTT	CASSLGGGGGNSPLHF
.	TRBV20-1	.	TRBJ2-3	TGCAGTGCTAGGGCTAGCTCTTGCACAGATACGCAGTATTTT	CSARASSCTDTQYF
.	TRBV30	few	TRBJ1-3	TGTGCGAAGACGGAGTCTGGAAACACCATATATTTT	CAKTESGNTIYF
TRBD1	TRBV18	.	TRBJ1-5	TGTGCCAGCTCCCAAGGACAGGGGACCGCTCAGCCCCAGCATTTT	CASSQGQGTAQPQHF
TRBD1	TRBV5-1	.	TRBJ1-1	TGCGCCAGCAGCGTGGGACTGACAGGGGGAATGAACACTGAAGCTTTCTTT	CASSVGLTGGMNTEAFF
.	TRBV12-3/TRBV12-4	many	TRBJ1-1	TGTGCCAGCAGTTTTCGGGGTGCGGTATTGAACACTGAAGCTTTCTTT	CASSFRGAVLNTEAFF
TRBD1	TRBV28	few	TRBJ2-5	TGTGCCAGCAGCCGACTCGACAGGGATGAGACCCAGTACTTC	CASSRLDRDETQYF
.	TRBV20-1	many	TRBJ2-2	TGCAGTGCTAGAAGGGGCCTAGGCATCGGGGAGCTGTTTTTT	CSARRGLGIGELFF
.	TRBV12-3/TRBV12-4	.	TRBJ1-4	TGTGCCAGCAGTCCAGAAGACCCGTCGCCCTTAACCTCAACTAATGAAAAACTGTTTTTT	CASSPEDPSPLTSTNEKLFF
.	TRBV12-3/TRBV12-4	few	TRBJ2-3	TGTGCCAGCAGTCCAGGGAATACGCAGTATTTT	CASSPGNTQYF
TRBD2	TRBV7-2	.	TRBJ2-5	TGTGCCAGCAGCTTAGTAGCGGGACTAGATAAGACCCAGTACTTC	CASSLVAGLDKTQYF
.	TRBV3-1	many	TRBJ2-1	TGTGCCAGCAGCCAAGTTGCCGGAGGGGCATACAATGAGCAGTTCTTC	CASSQVAGGAYNEQFF
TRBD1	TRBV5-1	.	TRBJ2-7	TGCGCCAGCAGCTTCCGACAGGGGGGCTACGAGCAGTACTTC	CASSFRQGGYEQYF
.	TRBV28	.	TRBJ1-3	TGTGCCAGCAGTTTATGGACAGTTGGAAACACCATATATTTT	CASSLWTVGNTIYF
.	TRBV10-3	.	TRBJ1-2	TGTGCCATCAGTTCAGAGGACAACACACGCAGCTATGGCTACACCTTC	CAISSEDNTRSYGYTF
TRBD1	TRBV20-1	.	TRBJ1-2	TGCAGTGCTCCCACAGGGGGGACTAACTATGGCTACACCTTC	CSAPTGGTNYGYTF
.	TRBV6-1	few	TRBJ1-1	TGTGCCAGCATCAAAACGGAGCTTGAAGCTTTCTTT	CASIKTELEAFF
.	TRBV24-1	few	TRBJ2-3	TGTGCCACCAGTGACCCCGCGCCAGGGCTCACAGATACGCAGTATTTT	CATSDPAPGLTDTQYF
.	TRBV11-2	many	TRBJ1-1	TGTGCCAGCAGCCGTGAGACGAACACTGAAGCTTTCTTT	CASSRETNTEAFF
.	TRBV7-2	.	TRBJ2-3	TGTGCCAGCAGCTTTCCGCGGGGAAGCACAGATACGCAGTATTTT	CASSFPRGSTDTQYF
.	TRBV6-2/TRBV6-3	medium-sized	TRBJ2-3	TGTGCCAGCAGTTACCCTGGCGGGGCGGATACGCAGTATTTT	CASSYPGGADTQYF
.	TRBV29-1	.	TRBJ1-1	TGCAGCGTTGAAGGAGGAGGGGACACTGAAGCTTTCTTT	CSVEGGGDTEAFF
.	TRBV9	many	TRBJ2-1	TGTGCCAGCAGCCAACTGGGGGGTAGCTACAATGAGCAGTTCTTC	CASSQLGGSYNEQFF
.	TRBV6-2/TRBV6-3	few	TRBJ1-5	TGTGCCAGCAGCCGGACGGACGTCAATCAGCCCCAGCATTTT	CASSRTDVNQPQHF
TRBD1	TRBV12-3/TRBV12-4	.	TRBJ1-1	TGTGCCAGCAGTTGGGGGGGACAGGGCTTTGCCACTGAAGCTTTCTTT	CASSWGGQGFATEAFF
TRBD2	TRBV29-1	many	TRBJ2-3	TGCAGCGTTGAAGGAAGGGGAGGGCCCACAGATACGCAGTATTTT	CSVEGRGGPTDTQYF
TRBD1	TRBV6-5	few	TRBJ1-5	TGTGCCAGCAGTCGCAGGGGGAGTGATCAGCCCCAGCATTTT	CASSRRGSDQPQHF
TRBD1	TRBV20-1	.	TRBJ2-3	TGCAGTGCTAGGGGTGCGGGACAGGGCACAGATACGCAGTATTTT	CSARGAGQGTDTQYF
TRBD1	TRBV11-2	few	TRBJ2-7	TGTGCCAGCAGCTACGGGACAGGACCTCTAGAGCAGTACTTC	CASSYGTGPLEQYF